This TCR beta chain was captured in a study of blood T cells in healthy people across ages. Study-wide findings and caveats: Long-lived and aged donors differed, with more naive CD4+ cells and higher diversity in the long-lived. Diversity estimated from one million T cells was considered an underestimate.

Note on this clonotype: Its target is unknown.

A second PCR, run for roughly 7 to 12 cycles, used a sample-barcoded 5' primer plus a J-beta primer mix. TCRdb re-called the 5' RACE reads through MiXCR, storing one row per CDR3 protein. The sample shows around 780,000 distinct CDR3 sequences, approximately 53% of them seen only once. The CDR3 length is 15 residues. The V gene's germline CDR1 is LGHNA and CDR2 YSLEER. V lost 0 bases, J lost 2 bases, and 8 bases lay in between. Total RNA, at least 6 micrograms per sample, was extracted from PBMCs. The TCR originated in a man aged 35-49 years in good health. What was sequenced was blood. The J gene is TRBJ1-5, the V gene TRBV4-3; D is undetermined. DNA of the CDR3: TGCGCCAGCAGCCAAGATCTGGACGGCAATCAGCCCCAGCATTTT. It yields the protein CASSQDLDGNQPQHF.